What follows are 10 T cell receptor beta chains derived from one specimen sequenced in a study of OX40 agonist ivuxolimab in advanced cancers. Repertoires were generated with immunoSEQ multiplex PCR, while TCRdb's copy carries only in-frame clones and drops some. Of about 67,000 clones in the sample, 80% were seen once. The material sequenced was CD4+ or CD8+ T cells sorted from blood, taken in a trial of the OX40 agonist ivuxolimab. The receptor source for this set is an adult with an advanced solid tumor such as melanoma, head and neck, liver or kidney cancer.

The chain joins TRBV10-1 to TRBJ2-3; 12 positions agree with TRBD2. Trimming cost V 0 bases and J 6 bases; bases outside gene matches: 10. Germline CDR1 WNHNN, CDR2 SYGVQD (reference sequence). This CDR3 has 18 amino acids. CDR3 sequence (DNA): TGCGCCAGCAGTGAGTCGGCGTCTAGCGGGGGGGACCTGGATACGCAGTATTTT. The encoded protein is CASSESASSGGDLDTQYF.

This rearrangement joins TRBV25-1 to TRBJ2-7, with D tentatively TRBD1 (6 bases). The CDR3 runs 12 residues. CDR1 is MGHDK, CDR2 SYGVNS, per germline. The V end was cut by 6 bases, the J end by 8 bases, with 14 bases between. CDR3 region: CASSHPTGKQYF. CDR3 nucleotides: TGTGCCAGCAGCCACCCGACAGGAAAGCAGTACTTC.

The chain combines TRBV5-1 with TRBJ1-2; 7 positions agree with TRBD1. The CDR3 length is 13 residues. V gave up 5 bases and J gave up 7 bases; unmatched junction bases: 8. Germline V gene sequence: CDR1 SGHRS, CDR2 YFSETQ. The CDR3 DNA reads TGCGCCAGCAGGACACAGGGGTTCGCTGGCTACACCTTC. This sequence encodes CASRTQGFAGYTF.

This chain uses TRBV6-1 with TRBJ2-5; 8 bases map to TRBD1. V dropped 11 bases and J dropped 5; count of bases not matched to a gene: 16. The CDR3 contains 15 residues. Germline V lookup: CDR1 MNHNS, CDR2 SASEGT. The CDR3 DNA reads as TGTGCCGGCGCTCCCGGACAGGGCGTATGGGAGACCCAGTACTTC. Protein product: CAGAPGQGVWETQYF.

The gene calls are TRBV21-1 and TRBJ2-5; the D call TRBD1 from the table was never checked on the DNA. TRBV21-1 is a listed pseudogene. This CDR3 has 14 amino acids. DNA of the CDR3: TGTGCCAGCGTACAGCCTTATTCCCAAGAGACCCAGTACTTC. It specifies CASVQPYSQETQYF.

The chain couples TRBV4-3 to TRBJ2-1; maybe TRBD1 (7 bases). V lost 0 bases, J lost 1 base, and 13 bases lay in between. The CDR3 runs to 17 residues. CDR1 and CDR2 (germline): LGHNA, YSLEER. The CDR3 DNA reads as TGCGCCAGCAGCCAAGATCCAGGGGGGATGTCCTACAATGAGCAGTTCTTC. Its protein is CASSQDPGGMSYNEQFF.

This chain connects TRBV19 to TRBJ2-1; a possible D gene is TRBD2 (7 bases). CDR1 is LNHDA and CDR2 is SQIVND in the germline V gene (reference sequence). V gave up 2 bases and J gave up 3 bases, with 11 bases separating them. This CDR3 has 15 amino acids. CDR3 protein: CASSIWGGDYNEQFF. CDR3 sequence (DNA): TGTGCCAGTAGTATATGGGGGGGCGACTACAATGAGCAGTTCTTC. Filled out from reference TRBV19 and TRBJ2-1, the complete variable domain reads DGGITQSPKYLFRKEGQNVTLSCEQNLNHDAMYWYRQDPGQGLRLIYYSQIVNDFQKGDIAEGYSVSREKKESFPLTVTSAQKNPTAFYLCASSIWGGDYNEQFFGPGTRLTVL.

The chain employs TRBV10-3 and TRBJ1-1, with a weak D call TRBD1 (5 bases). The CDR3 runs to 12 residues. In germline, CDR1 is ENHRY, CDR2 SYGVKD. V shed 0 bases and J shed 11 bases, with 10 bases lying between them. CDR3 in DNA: TGTGCCATCAGTGAGTCTAAGGGGAACGCTTTCTTT. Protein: CAISESKGNAFF.

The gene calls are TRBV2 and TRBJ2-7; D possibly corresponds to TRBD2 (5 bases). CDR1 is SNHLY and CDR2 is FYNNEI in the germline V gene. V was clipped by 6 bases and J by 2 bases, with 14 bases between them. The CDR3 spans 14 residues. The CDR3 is CASSGRLGAYEQYF. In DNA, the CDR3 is TGTGCCAGCAGCGGCCGGCTCGGGGCCTACGAGCAGTACTTC.

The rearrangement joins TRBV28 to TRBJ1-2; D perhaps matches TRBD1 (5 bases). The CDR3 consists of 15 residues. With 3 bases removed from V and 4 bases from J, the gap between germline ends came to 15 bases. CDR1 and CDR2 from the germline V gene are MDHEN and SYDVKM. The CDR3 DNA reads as TGTGCCAGCAGTTTGGGGGGGGAGGACTCCTATGGCTACACCTTC. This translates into CASSLGGEDSYGYTF.